Listed below are T cell receptor beta chains from one sample, sequenced in a study of identifying expanded T cells in peripheral blood. Generated by immunoSEQ multiplex PCR, the TCRdb table keeps only in-frame clones and is missing some. Of approximately 83,000 clones listed, approximately 85% were seen once; the top ten hold 4% to 5.5%. The sample consisted of blood. The receptors originated from a person aged 18 to 69 in good health. The CDR3 runs from the conserved cysteine through the conserved F or W. D genes are given only for firm matches. Rows give clone size only sometimes, using once, few, many, or a class for an expanded clone.

>.|TRBV5-1|TRBJ1-3|.
CASSLQDGLSGNTIYF
TGCGCCAGCAGCTTGCAGGACGGCCTCTCTGGAAACACCATATATTTT
>.|TRBV11-2|TRBJ1-3|.
CASSIDQGLGNTIYF
TGTGCCAGCAGCATAGACCAGGGTCTTGGAAACACCATATATTTT
>.|TRBV18|TRBJ1-6|.
CASSPRSPTGKDVSPLHF
TGTGCCAGCTCACCACGGAGTCCCACAGGGAAGGATGTTTCACCCCTCCACTTT
>once|TRBV19|TRBJ2-2|.
CASSPGVGELFF
TGTGCCAGTAGCCCAGGGGTCGGGGAGCTGTTTTTT
>.|TRBV4-3|TRBJ2-3|TRBD2
CASSRNGGTDTQYF
TGCGCCAGCAGCCGCAACGGGGGGACAGATACGCAGTATTTT
>.|TRBV2|TRBJ1-4|.
CASSVPDWVKNEKLFF
TGTGCCAGCAGTGTACCCGATTGGGTGAAAAATGAAAAACTGTTTTTT
>.|TRBV4-1|TRBJ1-2|.
CASSQDIAGAYGYTF
TGCGCCAGCAGCCAAGATATAGCAGGGGCCTATGGCTACACCTTC
>.|TRBV7-9|TRBJ1-5|TRBD1
CASSSETGLVSNQPQHF
TGTGCCAGCAGCTCAGAGACAGGGTTGGTGAGCAATCAGCCCCAGCATTTT
>.|TRBV7-6|TRBJ1-6|.
CASSLGGQGQNSPLHF
TGTGCCAGCAGCTTAGGAGGGCAGGGGCAGAATTCACCCCTCCACTTT
>.|TRBV10-2|TRBJ2-2|TRBD2
CASRWGGGSTGELFF
TGCGCCAGCAGGTGGGGGGGAGGGAGCACCGGGGAGCTGTTTTTT
>.|TRBV30|TRBJ1-2|TRBD1
CAWSEQGALGYTF
TGTGCCTGGAGTGAACAGGGGGCACTTGGCTACACCTTC
>.|TRBV29-1|TRBJ2-3|.
CSVGRTSTDTQYF
TGCAGCGTTGGGCGGACTAGCACAGATACGCAGTATTTT
>.|TRBV7-2|TRBJ1-4|TRBD1
CASSFNRGRGEKLFF
TGTGCCAGCAGCTTTAACAGGGGGCGCGGTGAAAAACTGTTTTTT
>once|TRBV5-4|TRBJ2-7|.
CASSLGTSGDSPSKRYF
TGTGCCAGCAGCTTAGGGACAAGCGGCGACTCCCCGAGCAAGCGGTACTTC
>once|TRBV7-2|TRBJ2-2|TRBD1
CASSPDRFGELFF
TGTGCCAGCAGCCCGGACAGGTTCGGGGAGCTGTTTTTT
>once|TRBV27|TRBJ2-7|TRBD1
CASSSRGGPYEQYF
TGTGCCAGCAGTTCCAGAGGGGGCCCTTACGAGCAGTACTTC
>.|TRBV6-1|TRBJ1-2|.
CASSEKDGTNYGYTF
TGTGCCAGCAGTGAAAAAGACGGGACAAACTATGGCTACACCTTC
>few|TRBV6-6|TRBJ1-1|TRBD1
CASSKRTGQRNTEAFF
TGTGCCAGCAGTAAACGGACAGGGCAAAGGAACACTGAAGCTTTCTTT
>once|TRBV6-5|TRBJ2-7|.
CASSYRRAGGPYEQYF
TGTGCCAGCAGTTACAGGAGAGCAGGGGGGCCCTACGAGCAGTACTTC
>.|TRBV7-9|TRBJ1-5|.
CASSPGGGSNQPQHF
TGTGCCAGCAGCCCGGGGGGAGGTAGCAATCAGCCCCAGCATTTT
>.|TRBV30|TRBJ1-2|.
CAWSTQMLYGYTF
TGTGCCTGGAGTACCCAAATGCTGTATGGCTACACCTTC
>.|TRBV7-2|TRBJ2-3|.
CASSTRRWDTQYF
TGTGCCAGCAGTACCCGGCGGTGGGATACGCAGTATTTT